This entry describes one T cell receptor (beta chain). This specimen belongs to a study of blood T cell repertoires in COVID-19. CDR3 size: 13 residues. Germline V gives CDR1 SGHNT, CDR2 YYREEE (reference sequence). Trimming removed 2 bases from V and 2 bases from J, with 7 bases in between. Libraries were prepared by immunoSEQ multiplex PCR; TCRdb keeps only in-frame clonotypes and omits some of them. Of 250,000 or so clones detected, approximately 90% appear once; the ten largest clones hold approximately 9.5%. The receptor was isolated from a man in his forties who had recovered from COVID-19. The sequenced material came from PBMCs or T cells enriched from blood (not recorded which). This chain links TRBV5-4 with TRBJ2-5, with no clear D. DNA of the CDR3: TGTGCCAGCAGCTTAGACTGGCAAGAGACCCAGTACTTC. It specifies CASSLDWQETQYF. The full variable domain, rest sourced from reference TRBV5-4 and TRBJ2-5, is ETGVTQSPTHLIKTRGQQVTLRCSSQSGHNTVSWYQQALGQGPQFIFQYYREEENGRGNFPPRFSGLQFPNYSSELNVNALELDDSALYLCASSLDWQETQYFGPGTRLLVL.